This TCR beta chain was profiled in a study of shared clonotypes between healthy human individuals. On the study more broadly: Per donor, CD8 memory used one plate, CD8 naive used two, CD4 memory used three and CD4 naive used three.

Sorted-subset replicate PCRs used approximately 180 ng of genomic DNA. This amount corresponded to 33,000 or so T cell genomes. In the original analysis: Filtering differed, since immunoSEQ gave only junction sequences and no quality scores. Sequenced by immunoSEQ multiplex PCR; TCRdb stores in-frame clones only, minus some. V, J and clone size derive from that table, while D and trimming were established from the DNA sequence. The table has roughly 2 million clones, around 95% seen once. Sequencing input: naive CD4+ T cells sorted from blood. Subset given: CD45RA+ positively selected. This TCR derives from a man aged 18 to 29 in good health.

The CDR3 nucleotides read TGCAGCGTTGAATTTACAGGGCACACCGGGGAGCTGTTTTTT. Translated, it gives CSVEFTGHTGELFF. V gene TRBV29-1 combines with J gene TRBJ2-2; tentative D call: TRBD1 (6 bases). The CDR3 has 14 amino acids. Per germline, CDR1 SQVTM and CDR2 ANQGSEA. V shed 2 bases and J shed 3 bases, with 10 bases lying between them.